Listed below are T cell receptor beta chains from one sample, sequenced in a study of radiation and T cells in renal cell carcinoma. Generated by immunoSEQ multiplex PCR, the TCRdb table keeps only in-frame clones and is missing some. The data hold some 78,000 clones, with 80% to 90% observed a single time. The material sequenced was blood, taken from a patient whose treatment included radiotherapy and nephrectomy. Receptors originate from a woman aged 70-85 years with renal cell carcinoma. CDR3s include the opening cysteine and the closing phenylalanine or tryptophan. A D gene is named only where the DNA matches it firmly. Clone size is stated in some rows and not others, as once, few, many or a class when expanded.

size	D	J	V	DNA	CDR3
-	TRBD1	TRBJ1-2	TRBV5-8	TGTGCCAGCAGCTCCCAGCGGACAGGGGGAGGCTATGGCTACACCTTC	CASSSQRTGGGYGYTF
-	-	TRBJ1-1	TRBV30	TGTGCCTGGAGGGCACAGGGTCCTAACACTGAAGCTTTCTTT	CAWRAQGPNTEAFF
-	-	TRBJ2-5	TRBV6-5	TGTGCCAGCAACGGCCACTCGTCGGAGACCCAGTACTTC	CASNGHSSETQYF
once	TRBD1	TRBJ1-5	TRBV30	TGTGCCTCAAGCCGAGGGGGCCAAAGCAATCAGCCCCAGCATTTT	CASSRGGQSNQPQHF
few	-	TRBJ1-4	TRBV29-1	TGCAGCGTTCGAACGGACAATGAAAAACTGTTTTTT	CSVRTDNEKLFF
-	-	TRBJ2-1	TRBV20-1	TGCAGTGCTAGAGGTGACAATGAGCAGTTCTTC	CSARGDNEQFF
-	-	TRBJ2-1	TRBV7-2	TGTGCCAGCAGCTTAGCGGGGGGGCGGTACAATGAGCAGTTCTTC	CASSLAGGRYNEQFF
few	TRBD1	TRBJ1-1	TRBV9	TGTGCCAGCAGTAGAGGGGGACAGGGGTGGACTGAAGCTTTCTTT	CASSRGGQGWTEAFF
-	TRBD1	TRBJ1-5	TRBV6-6	TGTGCCAGCAGCCGAACGGGACAGGGCTCGAATCAGCCCCAGCATTTT	CASSRTGQGSNQPQHF
-	TRBD1	TRBJ1-5	TRBV27	TGTGCCAGCAGTTTTTTACCGACCGGGACAGCAAATCAGCCCCAGCATTTT	CASSFLPTGTANQPQHF
-	-	TRBJ1-2	TRBV5-8	TGTGCCAGCAGCCTGGGGCAAGCGGTCTATGGCTACACCTTC	CASSLGQAVYGYTF
-	-	TRBJ1-2	TRBV29-1	TGCAGCGTTGAAGACCGGACAGTCTATGGCTACACCTTC	CSVEDRTVYGYTF
-	-	TRBJ2-7	TRBV19	TGTGCCAGTAGTAACGGGGAATCCTACGAGCAGTACTTC	CASSNGESYEQYF
once	-	TRBJ1-1	TRBV21-1	TGTGCCACCATTCCCCGGGGAGCCGAAGCTTTCTTT	CATIPRGAEAFF
-	TRBD2	TRBJ2-1	TRBV19	TGTGCCAGTAGTAAACTAGCGGGGGGGCGTGATGAGCAGTTCTTC	CASSKLAGGRDEQFF
-	-	TRBJ1-5	TRBV18	TGTGCCAGCTCACCACCTGGCCAGCCCCAGCATTTT	CASSPPGQPQHF
-	TRBD1	TRBJ1-3	TRBV5-1	TGCGCCAGCAGCTTGGGACAGGGGCCCGGAAGTTCGCACCCTGGAAACACCATATATTTT	CASSLGQGPGSSHPGNTIYF
-	-	TRBJ2-5	TRBV7-3	TGTGCCAGCAGCCCAGGGGCAAGAGAGACCCAGTACTTC	CASSPGARETQYF
-	TRBD1	TRBJ1-1	TRBV7-2	TGTGCCAGCAGCTGGATACCGGGACAGGGAAGGGCTGAAGCTTTCTTT	CASSWIPGQGRAEAFF
-	TRBD1	TRBJ1-4	TRBV30	TGTGCCTGGGACAGGGGAGTGCAAAGGCCTCATGAAAAACTGTTTTTT	CAWDRGVQRPHEKLFF
-	-	TRBJ1-1	TRBV5-4	TGTGCCAGCAGCCTTACGATTGGCGCTGAAGCTTTCTTT	CASSLTIGAEAFF
-	TRBD1	TRBJ1-1	TRBV7-9	TGTGCCAGCAGCTTAGGAGACAGGGAATGGAAAGGGGCTGAAGCTTTCTTT	CASSLGDREWKGAEAFF
-	-	TRBJ1-5	TRBV29-1	TGCAGCGTTGCCATTGGATCGGGACAACATGGCAATCAGCCCCAGCATTTT	CSVAIGSGQHGNQPQHF
-	-	TRBJ1-5	TRBV19	TGTGCCAGTAGTATAGATGGGGGGCCTCAGCCCCAGCATTTT	CASSIDGGPQPQHF
-	-	TRBJ2-6	TRBV5-1	TGCGCCAGCAGCTTGAGTGGCTCTGGGGCCAACGTCCTGACTTTC	CASSLSGSGANVLTF
-	-	TRBJ1-6	TRBV5-4	TGTGCCAGCAGCTCAGGGACCGTGAATTCACCCCTCCACTTT	CASSSGTVNSPLHF
once	TRBD2	TRBJ2-7	TRBV27	TGTGCCAGCAGTCCGCTACTAGCGGGGGGGCTGCAATTGTACGAGCAGTACTTC	CASSPLLAGGLQLYEQYF
-	-	TRBJ1-4	TRBV5-1	TGCGCCAGCAGCTGGAGGGAGATCACAACTAATGAAAAACTGTTTTTT	CASSWREITTNEKLFF
-	-	TRBJ2-3	TRBV7-2	TGTGCCAGCAGCCTGGACACAGATACGCAGTATTTT	CASSLDTDTQYF
-	-	TRBJ1-1	TRBV7-2	TGTGCCAGCAGCTTAGTAACGGGAACAGCTTTCTTT	CASSLVTGTAFF
-	TRBD1	TRBJ2-4	TRBV10-3	TGTGCCATCAGGGACAGGGGGAATATTCAGTACTTC	CAIRDRGNIQYF
-	-	TRBJ2-7	TRBV5-1	TGCGCCACTCCCGGGGCGGACGAGCAGTACTTC	CATPGADEQYF
-	-	TRBJ1-5	TRBV10-1	TGCGCCAGCAGTGGCCAACAGCCCCAGCATTTT	CASSGQQPQHF
-	-	TRBJ1-1	TRBV7-9	TGTGCCAGCAGCCAGCGCGGCAGGCTCGGTGAAGCTTTCTTT	CASSQRGRLGEAFF
-	TRBD2	TRBJ2-5	TRBV7-8	TGTGCCAGCAGCTTACAGTCTAGCGGGGGGGAGACCCAGTACTTC	CASSLQSSGGETQYF
-	TRBD1	TRBJ2-7	TRBV5-4	TGTGCCAGCAGCATAAGTCCGGGACAGGGGGACGAGCAGTACTTC	CASSISPGQGDEQYF
few	-	TRBJ2-7	TRBV6-1	TGTGCCAGCAGTGAAGGAGCCGCGAACTACGAGCAGTACTTC	CASSEGAANYEQYF
-	-	TRBJ1-3	TRBV19	TGTGCCAGTAGTCCGGACACGGGGATCGGAAACACCATATATTTT	CASSPDTGIGNTIYF
-	-	TRBJ1-1	TRBV7-9	TGTGCCAGCAGCTTTGGCGGACTGAACACTGAAGCTTTCTTT	CASSFGGLNTEAFF
-	-	TRBJ1-5	TRBV21-1	TGTGCCAGCAGCAGAGTAGACAGGGGGCGAGGCAATCAGCCCCAGCATTTT	CASSRVDRGRGNQPQHF
-	-	TRBJ1-6	TRBV19	TGTGCCAGTAAGGAAACAGGGAGTTCACCCCTCCACTTT	CASKETGSSPLHF
few	-	TRBJ1-1	TRBV5-1	TGCGCCAGCAGCAAGGACACGAACACTGAAGCTTTCTTT	CASSKDTNTEAFF
-	TRBD1	TRBJ2-3	TRBV5-6	TGTGCCAGCAGTTTAGACAGGGGAAGCACAGATACGCAGTATTTT	CASSLDRGSTDTQYF
-	-	TRBJ1-6	TRBV6-5	TGTGCCAGCAGTTACGCTCTGCGGGGTGATAATTCACCCCTCCACTTT	CASSYALRGDNSPLHF
-	TRBD1	TRBJ2-5	TRBV19	TGTGCCAGTAGGATGACAGGGGGCGCGGGGACCCAGTACTTC	CASRMTGGAGTQYF
-	-	TRBJ2-7	TRBV7-8	TGTGCCAGCAGCCCCGGGGGTCGTGAAAACGAGCAGTACTTC	CASSPGGRENEQYF
once	-	TRBJ1-2	TRBV11-2	TGTGCCAGCAGCTTTGGGGCCAACTATGGCTACACCTTC	CASSFGANYGYTF
-	-	TRBJ1-5	TRBV7-6	TGTGCCAGCAGCAAGATAGAGGGAGGCAATCAGCCCCAGCATTTT	CASSKIEGGNQPQHF
-	TRBD2	TRBJ2-3	TRBV5-1	TGCGCCAGCAGCTTGGGACTAGCGGGGGCCAGTAGCACAGATACGCAGTATTTT	CASSLGLAGASSTDTQYF
once	-	TRBJ2-3	TRBV5-1	TGCGCCAGCAGCTCGGAGCATCCCGGCACAGATACGCAGTATTTT	CASSSEHPGTDTQYF
once	-	TRBJ1-1	TRBV9	TGTGCCAGCAGCCGAGGACAGTTTCCTATCATAGGGAACACTGAAGCTTTCTTT	CASSRGQFPIIGNTEAFF